Listed below are T cell receptor beta chains from one sample, sequenced in a study of T cells in Graves' hyperthyroidism and ophthalmopathy. TCRdb reprocessed the multiplex PCR reads via MiXCR and lists one record per CDR3 protein. The data contain roughly 550,000 distinct CDR3 sequences, 15% to 20% of them singletons. Sequencing was done on a sample of blood. The receptors here all came from a woman aged 25 to 45 with Graves' ophthalmopathy. The CDR3 runs from the conserved cysteine through the conserved F or W. Each record gives: D gene, CDR3 length, clone size, J gene, V gene, CDR3 protein, CDR3 DNA. A D gene is named only where the DNA matches it firmly. Clone size is not always given. Where it is, it says once, few, many or a class for expanded clones.

>.|15|few|TRBJ2-3|TRBV7-3
CASSLGTVTTDTQYF
TGTGCCAGCAGCCTTGGGACCGTGACCACAGATACGCAGTATTTT
>TRBD2|14|.|TRBJ2-1|TRBV5-1
CASTASGSSLEQFF
TGCGCCAGCACCGCTAGCGGGAGTTCACTTGAGCAGTTCTTC
>.|15|.|TRBJ2-7|TRBV30
CAWRQNLGQWDEQYF
TGTGCCTGGAGACAAAACCTCGGACAGTGGGACGAGCAGTACTTC
>.|14|many|TRBJ2-1|TRBV28
CASSLSGDYNEQFF
TGTGCCAGCAGTTTATCCGGAGATTACAATGAGCAGTTCTTC
>.|14|many|TRBJ2-3|TRBV7-9
CASSLAPKPDTQYF
TGTGCCAGCAGCTTAGCACCTAAGCCGGATACGCAGTATTTT
>TRBD1|15|.|TRBJ2-5|TRBV18
CASSLSQGPQETQYF
TGTGCCAGCTCACTCTCACAGGGGCCACAAGAGACCCAGTACTTC
>TRBD1|12|many|TRBJ1-2|TRBV28
CASAGGTRGYTF
TGTGCCAGCGCAGGGGGCACGCGTGGCTACACCTTC
>.|15|.|TRBJ2-5|TRBV28
CASRGFLTPQETQYF
TGTGCCAGCCGAGGTTTCCTCACCCCCCAAGAGACCCAGTACTTC
>TRBD1|14|.|TRBJ1-1|TRBV11-2
CASRGQGFYTEAFF
TGTGCCAGCAGGGGACAGGGGTTTTACACTGAAGCTTTCTTT
>TRBD1|14|many|TRBJ1-2|TRBV12-3/TRBV12-4
CASTRRDSFYGYTF
TGTGCCAGCACCCGACGGGACAGCTTCTATGGCTACACCTTC
>.|15|many|TRBJ2-1|TRBV15
CATSRDTPRGNEQFF
TGTGCCACCAGCAGAGATACCCCCCGCGGTAATGAGCAGTTCTTC